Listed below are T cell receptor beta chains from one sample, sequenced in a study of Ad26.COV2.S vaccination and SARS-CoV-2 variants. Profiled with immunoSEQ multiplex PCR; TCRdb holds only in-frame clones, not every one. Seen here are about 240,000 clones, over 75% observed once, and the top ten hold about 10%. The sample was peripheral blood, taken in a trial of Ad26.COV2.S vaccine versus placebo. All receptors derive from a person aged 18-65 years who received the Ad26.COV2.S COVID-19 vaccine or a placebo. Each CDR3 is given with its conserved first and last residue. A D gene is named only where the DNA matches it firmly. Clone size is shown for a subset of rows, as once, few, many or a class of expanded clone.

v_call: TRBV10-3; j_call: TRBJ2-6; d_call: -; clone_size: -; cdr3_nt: TGTGCCATCAGTGAGTCGGACGGGACTGGGGCCAACGTCCTGACTTTC; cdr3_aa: CAISESDGTGANVLTF
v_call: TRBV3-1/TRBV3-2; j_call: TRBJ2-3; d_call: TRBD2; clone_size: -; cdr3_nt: TGTGCCAGCAGCTCGCAAGCGGGGGGCACAGATACGCAGTATTTT; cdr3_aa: CASSSQAGGTDTQYF
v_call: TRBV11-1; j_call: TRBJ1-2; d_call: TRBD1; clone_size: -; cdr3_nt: TGTGCCAGCAGCGCACAGGGGAACTATGGCTACACCTTC; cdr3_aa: CASSAQGNYGYTF
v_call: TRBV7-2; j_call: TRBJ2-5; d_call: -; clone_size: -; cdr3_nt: TGTGCCAGCAGGGTCGATTACAGGGTAGGGGAGACCCAGTACTTC; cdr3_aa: CASRVDYRVGETQYF
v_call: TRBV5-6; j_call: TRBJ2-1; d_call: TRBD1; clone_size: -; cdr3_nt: TGTGCCAGCAGCTTGTATATGCCTGACGGGACAGGGGACTACAATGAGCAGTTCTTC; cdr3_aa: CASSLYMPDGTGDYNEQFF
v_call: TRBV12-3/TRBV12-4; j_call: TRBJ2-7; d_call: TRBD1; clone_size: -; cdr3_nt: TGTGCCAGCAGTTGGGGACAGGGGTACGAGCAGTACTTC; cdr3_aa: CASSWGQGYEQYF
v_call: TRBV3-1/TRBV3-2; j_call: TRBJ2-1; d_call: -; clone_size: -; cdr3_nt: TGTGCCAGCAGGCCGGAATTGGCGGGGAAGGCCTACAATGAGCAGTTCTTC; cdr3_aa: CASRPELAGKAYNEQFF
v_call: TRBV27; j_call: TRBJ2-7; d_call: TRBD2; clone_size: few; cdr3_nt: TGTGCCAGCAGTTTACTAGCGGGGGTCTACGAGCAGTACTTC; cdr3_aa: CASSLLAGVYEQYF
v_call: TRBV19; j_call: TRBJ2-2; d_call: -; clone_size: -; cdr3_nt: TGTGCCAGTAGTAACCTGCCGGGACATTCCACCGGGGAGCTGTTTTTT; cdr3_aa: CASSNLPGHSTGELFF
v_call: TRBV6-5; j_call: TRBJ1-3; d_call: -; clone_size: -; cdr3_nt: TGTGCCACGCGACAGAGCTCTGGAAACACCATATATTTT; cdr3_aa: CATRQSSGNTIYF
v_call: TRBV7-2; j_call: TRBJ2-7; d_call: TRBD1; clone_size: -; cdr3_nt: TGTGCCAGCAGCCAATACAGGGGGCCCTCCTACGAGCAGTACTTC; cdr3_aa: CASSQYRGPSYEQYF
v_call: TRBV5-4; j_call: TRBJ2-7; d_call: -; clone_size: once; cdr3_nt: TGTGCCAGCAGTCCGAGGGGGTCCTACGAGCAGTACTTC; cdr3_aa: CASSPRGSYEQYF
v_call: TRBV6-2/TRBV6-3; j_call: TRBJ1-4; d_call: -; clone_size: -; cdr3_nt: TGTGCCAGCAGTTACGGAGTTGCGGGCGCAACTAATGAAAAACTGTTTTTT; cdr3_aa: CASSYGVAGATNEKLFF
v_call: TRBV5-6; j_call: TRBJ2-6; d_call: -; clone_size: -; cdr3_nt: TGTGCCAGCAGCTTGGGGGGGCAGGGTCCATCTGGGGCCAACGTCCTGACTTTC; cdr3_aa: CASSLGGQGPSGANVLTF
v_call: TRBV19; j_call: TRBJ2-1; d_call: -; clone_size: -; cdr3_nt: TGTGCCAGCCTCTTAGACTCGACTTTCCCCAATGAGCAGTTCTTC; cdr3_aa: CASLLDSTFPNEQFF
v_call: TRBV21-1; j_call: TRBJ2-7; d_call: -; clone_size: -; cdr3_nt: TGTGCCAGCAGCAAGATCCTAGCGGGAGATCACGAGCAGTACTTC; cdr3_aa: CASSKILAGDHEQYF
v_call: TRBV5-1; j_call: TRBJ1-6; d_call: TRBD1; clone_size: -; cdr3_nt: TGCGCCAGCAGCCTAAAACCGACAGGGACCCATAATTCACCCCTCCACTTT; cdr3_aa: CASSLKPTGTHNSPLHF
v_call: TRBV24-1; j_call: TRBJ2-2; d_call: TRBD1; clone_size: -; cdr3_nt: TGTGCCACCAGTAGGACAGGGGAGACCGGGGAGCTGTTTTTT; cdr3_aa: CATSRTGETGELFF
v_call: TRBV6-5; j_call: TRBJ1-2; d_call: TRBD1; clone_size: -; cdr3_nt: TGTGCCAGCAGTCCCGACAGGGGAACGAGTGGCTACACCTTC; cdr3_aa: CASSPDRGTSGYTF
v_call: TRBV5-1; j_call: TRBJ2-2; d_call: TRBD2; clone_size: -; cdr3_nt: TGCGCCAGCAGCTTCTTCCCGGGACTAGCGGGGGATCACGGGGAGCTGTTTTTT; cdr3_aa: CASSFFPGLAGDHGELFF
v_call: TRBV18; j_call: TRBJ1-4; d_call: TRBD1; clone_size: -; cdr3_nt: TGTGCCAGCTCCCGTGGACAGGGACGCGAAAAACTGTTTTTT; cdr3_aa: CASSRGQGREKLFF
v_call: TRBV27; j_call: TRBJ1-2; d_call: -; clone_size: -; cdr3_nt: TGTGCCAGCAGTTTCAGGGGCCCGTATGGCTACACCTTC; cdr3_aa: CASSFRGPYGYTF
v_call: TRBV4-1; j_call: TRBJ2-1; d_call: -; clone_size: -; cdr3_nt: TGCGCCAGCAGCCAACCCACTTCAGGGGGAGGCAATGAGCAGTTCTTC; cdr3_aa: CASSQPTSGGGNEQFF
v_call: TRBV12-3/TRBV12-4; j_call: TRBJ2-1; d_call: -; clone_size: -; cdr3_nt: TGTGCCAGCAGAGGTTACAATGAGCAGTTCTTC; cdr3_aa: CASRGYNEQFF
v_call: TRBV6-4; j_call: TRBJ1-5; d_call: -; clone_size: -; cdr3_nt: TGTGCCAACTATGTGGGGTATAGCAATCAGCCCCAGCATTTT; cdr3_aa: CANYVGYSNQPQHF
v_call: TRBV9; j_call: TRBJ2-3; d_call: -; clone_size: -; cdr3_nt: TGTGCCAGCAGCGACTGGCTGGAGTCAGGTCTGGATACGCAGTATTTT; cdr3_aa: CASSDWLESGLDTQYF
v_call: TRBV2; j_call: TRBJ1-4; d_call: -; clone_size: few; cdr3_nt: TGTGCCAGCAAGGTAGACAGGAACAATGAAAAACTGTTTTTT; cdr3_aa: CASKVDRNNEKLFF
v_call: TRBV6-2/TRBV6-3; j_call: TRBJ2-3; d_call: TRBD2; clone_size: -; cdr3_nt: TGTGCCAGCAGCCCGGGGGGCGGGGGGTTGATGACAGATACGCAGTATTTT; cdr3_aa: CASSPGGGGLMTDTQYF
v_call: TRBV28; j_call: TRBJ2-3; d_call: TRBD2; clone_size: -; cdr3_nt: TGTGCCAGCAGTATTAGCGGGAGGGGCACAGATACGCAGTATTTT; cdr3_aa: CASSISGRGTDTQYF
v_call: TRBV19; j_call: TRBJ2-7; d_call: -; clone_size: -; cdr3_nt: TGTGCCAGTAGCCAGAGTCCTAGCTCCTACGAGCAGTACTTC; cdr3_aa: CASSQSPSSYEQYF
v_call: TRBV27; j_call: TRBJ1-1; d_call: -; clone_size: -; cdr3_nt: TGTGCCAGCAGGAGGAGGGGGAACACTGAAGCTTTCTTT; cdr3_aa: CASRRRGNTEAFF
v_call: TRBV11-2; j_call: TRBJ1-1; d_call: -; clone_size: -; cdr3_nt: TGTGCCAGCAGCCCGGGGTACACTGAAGCTTTCTTT; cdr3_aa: CASSPGYTEAFF
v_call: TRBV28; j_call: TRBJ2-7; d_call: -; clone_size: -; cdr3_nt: TGTGCCAGCGCCAAAATGGATTTCCCCTACGAGCAGTACTTC; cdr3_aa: CASAKMDFPYEQYF
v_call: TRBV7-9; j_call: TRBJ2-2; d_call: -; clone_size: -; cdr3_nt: TGTGCCAGCAGCTTAGAACGGACCGGGGAGCTGTTTTTT; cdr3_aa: CASSLERTGELFF
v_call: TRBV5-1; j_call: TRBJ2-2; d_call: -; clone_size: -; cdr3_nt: TGCGCCAGCAGCTTGGGTGTATCCCACACCGGGGAGCTGTTTTTT; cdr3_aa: CASSLGVSHTGELFF
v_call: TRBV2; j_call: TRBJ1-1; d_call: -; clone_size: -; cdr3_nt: TGTGCCAGCAGTTTCCCGGGGGCAGGGGCCGAGGGGAACACTGAAGCTTTCTTT; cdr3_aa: CASSFPGAGAEGNTEAFF
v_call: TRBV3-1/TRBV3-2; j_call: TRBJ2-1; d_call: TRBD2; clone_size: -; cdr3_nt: TGTGCCAGCAGCCAAGAGGGACTAGCATCACGGAGCTCCTACAATGAGCAGTTCTTC; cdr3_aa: CASSQEGLASRSSYNEQFF
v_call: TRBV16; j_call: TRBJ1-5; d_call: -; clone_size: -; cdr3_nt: TGTGCCAGCAGCCAAATCGCGCAGCCCCAGCATTTT; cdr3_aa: CASSQIAQPQHF
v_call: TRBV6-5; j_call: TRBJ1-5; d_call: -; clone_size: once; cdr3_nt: TGTGCCAGCAGTTACTCGCGGGGGAGTAGCAATCAGCCCCAGCATTTT; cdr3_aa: CASSYSRGSSNQPQHF
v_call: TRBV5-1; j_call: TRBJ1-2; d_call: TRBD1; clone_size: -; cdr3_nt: TGCGCCAGCAGCGAGGACAGGGCTAACTATGGCCACACCTTC; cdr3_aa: CASSEDRANYGHTF
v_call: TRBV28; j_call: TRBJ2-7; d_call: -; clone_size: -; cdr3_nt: TGTGCCAGCAGTGTCCTAACCGGGGACTCCTACGAGCAGTACTTC; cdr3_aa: CASSVLTGDSYEQYF
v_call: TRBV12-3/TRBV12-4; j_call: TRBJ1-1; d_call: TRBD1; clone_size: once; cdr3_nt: TGTGCCAGCAGTCGACAGGGGATAACTGAAGCTTTCTTT; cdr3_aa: CASSRQGITEAFF